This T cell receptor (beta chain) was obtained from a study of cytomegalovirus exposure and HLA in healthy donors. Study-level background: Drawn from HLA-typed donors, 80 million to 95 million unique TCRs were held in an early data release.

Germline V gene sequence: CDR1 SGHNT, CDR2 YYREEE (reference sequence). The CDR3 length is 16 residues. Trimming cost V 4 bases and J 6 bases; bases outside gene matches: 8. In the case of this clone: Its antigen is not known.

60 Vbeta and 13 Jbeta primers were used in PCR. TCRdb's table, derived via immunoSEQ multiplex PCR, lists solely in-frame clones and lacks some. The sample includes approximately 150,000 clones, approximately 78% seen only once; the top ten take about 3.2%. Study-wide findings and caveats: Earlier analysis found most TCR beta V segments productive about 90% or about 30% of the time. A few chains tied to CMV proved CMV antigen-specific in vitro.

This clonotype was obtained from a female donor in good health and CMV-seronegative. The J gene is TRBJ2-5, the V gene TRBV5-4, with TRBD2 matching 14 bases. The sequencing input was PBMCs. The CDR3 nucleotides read TGTGCCAGCAGCGGGCGGACTAGCGGGGGGTATAAGACCCAGTACTTC. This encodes CASSGRTSGGYKTQYF.